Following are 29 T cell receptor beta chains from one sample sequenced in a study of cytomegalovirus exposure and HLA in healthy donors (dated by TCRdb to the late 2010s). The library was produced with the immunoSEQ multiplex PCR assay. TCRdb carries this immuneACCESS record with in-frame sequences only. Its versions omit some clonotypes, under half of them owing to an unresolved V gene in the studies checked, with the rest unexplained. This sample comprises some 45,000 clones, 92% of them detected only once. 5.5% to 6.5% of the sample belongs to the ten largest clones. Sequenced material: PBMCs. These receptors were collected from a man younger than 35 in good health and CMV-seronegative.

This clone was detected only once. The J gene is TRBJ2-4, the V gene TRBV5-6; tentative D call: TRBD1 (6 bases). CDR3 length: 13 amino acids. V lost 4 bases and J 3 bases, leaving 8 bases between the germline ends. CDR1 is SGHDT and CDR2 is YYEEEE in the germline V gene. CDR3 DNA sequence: TGTGCCAGCAGCGGGGGCATCAAAAACATTCAGTACTTC. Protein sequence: CASSGGIKNIQYF.

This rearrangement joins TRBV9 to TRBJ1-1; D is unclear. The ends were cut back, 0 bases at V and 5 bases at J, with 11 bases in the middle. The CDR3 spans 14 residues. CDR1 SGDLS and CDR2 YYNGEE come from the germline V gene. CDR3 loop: CASSVASEWTEAFF. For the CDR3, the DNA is TGTGCCAGCAGCGTAGCTTCCGAGTGGACTGAAGCTTTCTTT. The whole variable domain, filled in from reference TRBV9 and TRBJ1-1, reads DSGVTQTPKHLITATGQRVTLRCSPRSGDLSVYWYQQSLDQGLQFLIQYYNGEERAKGNILERFSAQQFPDLHSELNLSSLELGDSALYFCASSVASEWTEAFFGQGTRLTVV.

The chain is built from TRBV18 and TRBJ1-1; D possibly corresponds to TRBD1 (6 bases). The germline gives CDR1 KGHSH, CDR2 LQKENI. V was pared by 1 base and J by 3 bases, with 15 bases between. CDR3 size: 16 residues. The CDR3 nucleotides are TGTGCCAGCTCACCACTACCAACAGGGAAGGACACTGAAGCTTTCTTT. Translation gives CASSPLPTGKDTEAFF. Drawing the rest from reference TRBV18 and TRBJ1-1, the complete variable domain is NAGVMQNPRHLVRRRGQEARLRCSPMKGHSHVYWYRQLPEEGLKFMVYLQKENIIDESGMPKERFSAEFPKEGPSILRIQQVVRGDSAAYFCASSPLPTGKDTEAFFGQGTRLTVV.

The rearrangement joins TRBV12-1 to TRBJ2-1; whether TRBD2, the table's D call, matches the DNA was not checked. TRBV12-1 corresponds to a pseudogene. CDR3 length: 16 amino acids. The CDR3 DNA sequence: TGTGCCAGCAGCCTCCGGAAGCGGGGGTCCTACAATGAGCAGTTCTTC. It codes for CASSLRKRGSYNEQFF.

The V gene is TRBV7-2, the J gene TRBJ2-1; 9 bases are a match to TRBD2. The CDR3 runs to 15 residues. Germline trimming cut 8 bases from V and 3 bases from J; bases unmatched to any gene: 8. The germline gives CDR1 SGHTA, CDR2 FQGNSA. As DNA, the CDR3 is TGTGCCAGCGGCTCCTATAGCGGGAGCTACAATGAGCAGTTCTTC. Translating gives CASGSYSGSYNEQFF.

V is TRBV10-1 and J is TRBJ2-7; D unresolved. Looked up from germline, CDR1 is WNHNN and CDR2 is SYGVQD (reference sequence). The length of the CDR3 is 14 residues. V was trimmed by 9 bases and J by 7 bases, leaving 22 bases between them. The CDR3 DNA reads TGCGCCAGGCTCGGGTCCCCCTCCATACGAGAGCAGTACTTC. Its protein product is CARLGSPSIREQYF.

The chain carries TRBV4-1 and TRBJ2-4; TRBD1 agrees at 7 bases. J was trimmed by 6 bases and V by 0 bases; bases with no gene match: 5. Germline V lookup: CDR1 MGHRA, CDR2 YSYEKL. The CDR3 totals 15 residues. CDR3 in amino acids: CASSQDTGARNIQYF. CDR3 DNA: TGCGCCAGCAGCCAAGATACAGGGGCGCGAAACATTCAGTACTTC.

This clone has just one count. CDR3 in DNA: TGTGCCAGCAGCTTAGGGGGCCGGGCTGGGGCGAATGAAAAACTGTTTTTT. Translated, it gives CASSLGGRAGANEKLFF. This chain joins TRBV7-2 and TRBJ1-4; weak D call: TRBD1 (5 bases). V was pared by 1 base and J by 5 bases, with 17 bases between. Germline CDR1 is SGHTA and CDR2 is FQGNSA. CDR3 length equals 17 residues. Based on the CDR3 plus reference TRBV7-2 and TRBJ1-4, the full variable domain is GAGVSQSPSNKVTEKGKDVELRCDPISGHTALYWYRQSLGQGLEFLIYFQGNSAPDKSGLPSDRFSAERTGGSVSTLTIQRTQQEDSAVYLCASSLGGRAGANEKLFFGSGTQLSVL.

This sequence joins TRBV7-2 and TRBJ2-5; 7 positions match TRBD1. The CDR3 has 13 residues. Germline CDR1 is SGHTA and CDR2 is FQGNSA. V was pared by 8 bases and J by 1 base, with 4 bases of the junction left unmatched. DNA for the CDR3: TGTGCCAGCTCCAAGGGGGCCCAAGAGACCCAGTACTTC. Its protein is CASSKGAQETQYF.

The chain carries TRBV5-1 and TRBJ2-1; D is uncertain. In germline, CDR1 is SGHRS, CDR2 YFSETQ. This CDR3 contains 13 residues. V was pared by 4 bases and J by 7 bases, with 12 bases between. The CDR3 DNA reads TGCGCCAGCAGCCTCAGGTTACTGAATGAGCAGTTCTTC. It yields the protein CASSLRLLNEQFF.

The CDR3: CASSAQGLSGNEQFF. In DNA form, the CDR3 reads TGTGCCAGCTCAGCACAGGGCCTGAGCGGCAATGAGCAGTTCTTC. V is TRBV18 and J is TRBJ2-1; perhaps TRBD1 as D (6 bases). Between the trimmed V and J ends, which lost 5 bases and 6 bases, there was a span of 17 bases. The CDR3 runs 15 residues. The V gene's germline CDR1 is KGHSH and CDR2 LQKENI.

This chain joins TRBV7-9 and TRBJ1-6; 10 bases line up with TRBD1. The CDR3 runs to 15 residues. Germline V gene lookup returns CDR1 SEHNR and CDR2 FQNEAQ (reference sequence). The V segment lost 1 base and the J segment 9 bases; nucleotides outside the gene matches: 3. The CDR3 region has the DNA TGTGCCAGCAGCTTAGAGACAGGGGGCTTTTCACCCCTCCACTTT. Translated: CASSLETGGFSPLHF. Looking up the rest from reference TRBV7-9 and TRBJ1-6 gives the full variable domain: DTGVSQNPRHKITKRGQNVTFRCDPISEHNRLYWYRQTLGQGPEFLTYFQNEAQLEKSRLLSDRFSAERPKGSFSTLEIQRTEQGDSAMYLCASSLETGGFSPLHFGNGTRLTVT.

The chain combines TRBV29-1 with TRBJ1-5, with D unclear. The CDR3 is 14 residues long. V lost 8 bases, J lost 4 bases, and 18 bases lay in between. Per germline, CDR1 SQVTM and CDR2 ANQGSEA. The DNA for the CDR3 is TGCAGCCTCAAGCATCGGGAGACTAATCAGCCCCAGCATTTT. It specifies CSLKHRETNQPQHF.

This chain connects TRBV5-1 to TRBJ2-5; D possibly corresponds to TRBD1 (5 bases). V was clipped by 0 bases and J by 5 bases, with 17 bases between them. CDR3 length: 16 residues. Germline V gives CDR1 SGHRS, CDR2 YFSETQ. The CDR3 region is CASSLAGKGASETQYF. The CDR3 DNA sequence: TGCGCCAGCAGCTTGGCAGGGAAAGGGGCGAGTGAGACCCAGTACTTC.

The CDR3 nucleotides are TGTGCCAGCGGGCCGATGTGTGGAAACACCATATATTTT. This encodes CASGPMCGNTIYF. This sequence joins TRBV6-4 and TRBJ1-3; D remains unclear. The germline V gene has CDR1 MRHNA and CDR2 SNTAGT. Trimming cost V 8 bases and J 3 bases, with 11 bases left between them. CDR3 size: 13 residues.

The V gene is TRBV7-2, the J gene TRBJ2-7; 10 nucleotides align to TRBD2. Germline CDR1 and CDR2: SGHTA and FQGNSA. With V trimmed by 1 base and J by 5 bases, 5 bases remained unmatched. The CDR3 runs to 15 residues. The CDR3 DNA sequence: TGTGCCAGCAGCTTAGGAGCGGGAGGGCCCCACGAGCAGTACTTC. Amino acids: CASSLGAGGPHEQYF.

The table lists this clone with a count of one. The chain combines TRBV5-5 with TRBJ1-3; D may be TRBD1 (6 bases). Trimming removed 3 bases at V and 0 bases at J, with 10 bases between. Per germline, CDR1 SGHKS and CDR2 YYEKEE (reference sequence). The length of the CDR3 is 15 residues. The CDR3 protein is CASSWAQGSGNTIYF. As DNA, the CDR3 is TGTGCCAGCAGCTGGGCACAGGGCTCTGGAAACACCATATATTTT. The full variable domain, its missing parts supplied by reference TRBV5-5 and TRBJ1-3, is DAGVTQSPTHLIKTRGQQVTLRCSPISGHKSVSWYQQVLGQGPQFIFQYYEKEERGRGNFPDRFSARQFPNYSSELNVNALLLGDSALYLCASSWAQGSGNTIYFGEGSWLTVV.

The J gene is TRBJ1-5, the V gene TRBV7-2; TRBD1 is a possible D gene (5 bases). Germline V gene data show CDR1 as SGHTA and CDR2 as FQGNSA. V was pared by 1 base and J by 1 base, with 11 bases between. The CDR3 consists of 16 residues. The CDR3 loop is CASSLVGGESNQPQHF. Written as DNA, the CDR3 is TGTGCCAGCAGCTTAGTTGGGGGGGAAAGCAATCAGCCCCAGCATTTT. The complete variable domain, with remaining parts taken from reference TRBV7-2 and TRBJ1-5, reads GAGVSQSPSNKVTEKGKDVELRCDPISGHTALYWYRQSLGQGLEFLIYFQGNSAPDKSGLPSDRFSAERTGGSVSTLTIQRTQQEDSAVYLCASSLVGGESNQPQHFGDGTRLSIL.

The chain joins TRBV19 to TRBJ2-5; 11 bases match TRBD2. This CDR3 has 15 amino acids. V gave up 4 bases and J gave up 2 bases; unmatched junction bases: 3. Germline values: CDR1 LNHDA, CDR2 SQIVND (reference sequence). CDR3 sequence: CASSTTSGGQETQYF. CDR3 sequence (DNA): TGTGCCAGTAGTACAACTAGCGGGGGTCAAGAGACCCAGTACTTC.

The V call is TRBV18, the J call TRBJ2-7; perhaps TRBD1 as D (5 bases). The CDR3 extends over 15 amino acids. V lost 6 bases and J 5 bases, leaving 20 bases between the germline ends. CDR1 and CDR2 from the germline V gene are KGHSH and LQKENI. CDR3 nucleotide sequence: TGTGCCAGCTCTGCGTCCGGTGGGGCAGGCGACGAGCAGTACTTC. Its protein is CASSASGGAGDEQYF.

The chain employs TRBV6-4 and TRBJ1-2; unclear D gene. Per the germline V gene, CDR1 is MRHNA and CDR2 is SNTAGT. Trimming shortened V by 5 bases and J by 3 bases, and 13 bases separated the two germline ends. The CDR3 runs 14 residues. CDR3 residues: CASSLWGADYGYTF. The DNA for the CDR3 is TGTGCCAGCAGTTTATGGGGAGCTGACTATGGCTACACCTTC.

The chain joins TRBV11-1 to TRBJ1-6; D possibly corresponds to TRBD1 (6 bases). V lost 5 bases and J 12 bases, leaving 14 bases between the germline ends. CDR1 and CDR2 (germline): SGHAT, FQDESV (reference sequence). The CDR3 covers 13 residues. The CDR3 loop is CASSQRDIGPLHF. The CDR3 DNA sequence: TGTGCCAGCAGCCAGCGGGACATCGGACCCCTCCACTTT.

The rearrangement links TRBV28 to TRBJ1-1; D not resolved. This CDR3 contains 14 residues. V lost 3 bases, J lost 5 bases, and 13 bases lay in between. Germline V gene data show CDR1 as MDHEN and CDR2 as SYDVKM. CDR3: CASSLESSRTEAFF. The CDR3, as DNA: TGTGCCAGCAGTTTGGAAAGCTCGAGGACTGAAGCTTTCTTT. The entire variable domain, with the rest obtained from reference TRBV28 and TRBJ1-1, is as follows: DVKVTQSSRYLVKRTGEKVFLECVQDMDHENMFWYRQDPGLGLRLIYFSYDVKMKEKGDIPEGYSVSREKKERFSLILESASTNQTSMYLCASSLESSRTEAFFGQGTRLTVV.

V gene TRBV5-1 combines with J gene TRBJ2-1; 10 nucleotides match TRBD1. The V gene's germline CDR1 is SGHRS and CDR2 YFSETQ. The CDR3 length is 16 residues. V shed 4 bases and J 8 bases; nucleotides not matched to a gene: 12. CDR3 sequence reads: CASSPNVGTGDDEQFF. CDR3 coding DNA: TGCGCCAGCAGCCCGAATGTCGGGACAGGGGATGATGAGCAGTTCTTC. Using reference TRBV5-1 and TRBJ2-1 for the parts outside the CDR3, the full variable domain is KAGVTQTPRYLIKTRGQQVTLSCSPISGHRSVSWYQQTPGQGLQFLFEYFSETQRNKGNFPGRFSGRQFSNSRSEMNVSTLELGDSALYLCASSPNVGTGDDEQFFGPGTRLTVL.

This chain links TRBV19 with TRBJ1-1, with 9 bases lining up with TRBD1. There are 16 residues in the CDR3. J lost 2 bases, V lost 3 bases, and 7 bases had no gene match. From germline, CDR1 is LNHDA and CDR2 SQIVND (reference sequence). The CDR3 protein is CASSIPPGQGNTEAFF. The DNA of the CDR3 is TGTGCCAGTAGTATCCCCCCGGGACAGGGTAACACTGAAGCTTTCTTT.

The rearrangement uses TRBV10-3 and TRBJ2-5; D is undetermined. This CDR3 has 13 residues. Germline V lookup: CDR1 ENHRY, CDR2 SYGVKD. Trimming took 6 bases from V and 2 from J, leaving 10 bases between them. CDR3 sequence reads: CAIRVSAQETQYF. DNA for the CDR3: TGTGCCATCAGGGTCAGCGCGCAAGAGACCCAGTACTTC.

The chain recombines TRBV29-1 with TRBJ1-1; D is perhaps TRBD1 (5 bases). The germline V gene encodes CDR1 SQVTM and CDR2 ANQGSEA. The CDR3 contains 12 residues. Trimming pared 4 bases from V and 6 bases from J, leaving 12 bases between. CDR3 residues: CSVVVVGAEAFF. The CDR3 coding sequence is TGCAGCGTTGTAGTGGTAGGGGCTGAAGCTTTCTTT.

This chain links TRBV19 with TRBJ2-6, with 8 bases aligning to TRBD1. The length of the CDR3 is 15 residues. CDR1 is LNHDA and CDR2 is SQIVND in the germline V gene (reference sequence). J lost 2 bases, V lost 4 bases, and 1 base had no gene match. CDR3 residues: CASSKDRAGANVLTF. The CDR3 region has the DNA TGTGCCAGTAGTAAGGACAGGGCTGGGGCCAACGTCCTGACTTTC. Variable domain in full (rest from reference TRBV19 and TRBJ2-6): DGGITQSPKYLFRKEGQNVTLSCEQNLNHDAMYWYRQDPGQGLRLIYYSQIVNDFQKGDIAEGYSVSREKKESFPLTVTSAQKNPTAFYLCASSKDRAGANVLTFGAGSRLTVL.

The CDR3 spells CASSATGGPYNEQFF. The CDR3 coding sequence is TGTGCCAGCAGTGCGACCGGGGGACCCTACAATGAGCAGTTCTTC. This chain connects TRBV9 to TRBJ2-1; tentative D call: TRBD2 (6 bases). V was pared by 5 bases and J by 2 bases, with 14 bases between. CDR1 and CDR2 from the germline V gene are SGDLS and YYNGEE. This CDR3 comprises 15 residues. The entire variable domain, with the rest obtained from reference TRBV9 and TRBJ2-1, is as follows: DSGVTQTPKHLITATGQRVTLRCSPRSGDLSVYWYQQSLDQGLQFLIQYYNGEERAKGNILERFSAQQFPDLHSELNLSSLELGDSALYFCASSATGGPYNEQFFGPGTRLTVL.